This TCR beta chain was identified in a study of cytomegalovirus exposure and HLA in healthy donors. PCR employed 60 Vbeta and 13 Jbeta primers. Original processing methods: A later analysis counted 65 million to 90 million unique TCR beta chains, about 10 million shared. The data were produced by immunoSEQ multiplex PCR, yet TCRdb's version contains in-frame clones alone and is incomplete. Clonal size and the V and J genes are those of that table, whereas D and trimming came from the DNA. In total, the table holds 80,000 to 100,000 clones. The receptor was derived from a woman aged 25-40 years in good health and CMV-seronegative. The source material was PBMCs.

The chain's CDR3 is CSVDSDEKLFF. Here the CDR3 DNA reads TGCAGCGTAGACAGCGATGAAAAACTGTTTTTT. This chain connects TRBV29-1 to TRBJ1-4; tentative D call: TRBD1 (5 bases). V was pared by 6 bases and J by 6 bases, with 8 bases between. CDR1 is SQVTM, CDR2 ANQGSEA, per germline. The CDR3 sequence is 11 residues long.